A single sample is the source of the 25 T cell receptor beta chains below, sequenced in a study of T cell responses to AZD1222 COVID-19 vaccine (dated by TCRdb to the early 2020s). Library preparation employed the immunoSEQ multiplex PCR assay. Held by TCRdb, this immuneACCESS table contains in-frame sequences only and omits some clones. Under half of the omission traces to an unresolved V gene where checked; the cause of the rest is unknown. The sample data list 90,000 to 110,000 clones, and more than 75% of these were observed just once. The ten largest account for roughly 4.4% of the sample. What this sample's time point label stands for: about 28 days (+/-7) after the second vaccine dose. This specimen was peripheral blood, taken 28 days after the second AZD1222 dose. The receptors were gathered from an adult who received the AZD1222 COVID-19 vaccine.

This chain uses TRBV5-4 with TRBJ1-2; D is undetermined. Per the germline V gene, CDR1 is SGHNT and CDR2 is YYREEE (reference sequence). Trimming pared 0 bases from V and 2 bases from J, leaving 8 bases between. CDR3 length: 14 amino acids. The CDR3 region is CASSLAGVNYGYTF. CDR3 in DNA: TGTGCCAGCAGCTTGGCCGGGGTAAACTATGGCTACACCTTC.

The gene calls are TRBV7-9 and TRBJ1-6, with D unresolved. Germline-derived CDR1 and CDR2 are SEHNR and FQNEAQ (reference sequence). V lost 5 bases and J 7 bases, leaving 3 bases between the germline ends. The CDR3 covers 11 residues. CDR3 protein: CASSQNSPLHF. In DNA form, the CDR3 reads TGTGCCAGCAGCCAAAATTCACCCCTCCACTTT.

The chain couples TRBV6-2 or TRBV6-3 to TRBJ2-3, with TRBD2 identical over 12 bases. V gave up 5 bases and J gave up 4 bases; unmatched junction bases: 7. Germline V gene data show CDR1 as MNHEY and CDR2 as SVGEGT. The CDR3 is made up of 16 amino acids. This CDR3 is CASSDPTSGGPDTQYF. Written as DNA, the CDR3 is TGTGCCAGCAGTGACCCGACTAGCGGGGGTCCAGATACGCAGTATTTT.

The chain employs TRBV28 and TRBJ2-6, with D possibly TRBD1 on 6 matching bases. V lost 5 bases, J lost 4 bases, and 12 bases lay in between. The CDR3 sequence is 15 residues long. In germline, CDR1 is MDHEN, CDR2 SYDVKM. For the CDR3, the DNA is TGTGCCAGCAGTCTCAGGGGCGTCGGGGCCAACGTCCTGACTTTC. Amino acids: CASSLRGVGANVLTF.

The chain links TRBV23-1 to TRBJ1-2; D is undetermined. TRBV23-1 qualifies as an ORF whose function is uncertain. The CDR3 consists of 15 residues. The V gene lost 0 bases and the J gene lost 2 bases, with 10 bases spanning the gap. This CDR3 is CASSQSALPNYGYTF. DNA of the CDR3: TGCGCCAGCAGTCAATCGGCTTTGCCAAACTATGGCTACACCTTC.

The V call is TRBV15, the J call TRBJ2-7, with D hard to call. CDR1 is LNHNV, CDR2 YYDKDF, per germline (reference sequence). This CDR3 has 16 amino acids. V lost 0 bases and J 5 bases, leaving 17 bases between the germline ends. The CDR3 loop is CATSRENTFLNNEQYF. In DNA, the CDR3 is TGTGCCACCAGCAGAGAAAACACCTTTCTCAACAACGAGCAGTACTTC.

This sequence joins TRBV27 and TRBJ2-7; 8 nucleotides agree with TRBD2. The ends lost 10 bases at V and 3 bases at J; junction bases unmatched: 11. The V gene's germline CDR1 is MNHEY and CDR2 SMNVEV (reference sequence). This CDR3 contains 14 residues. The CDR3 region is CATNIRGGLYEQYF. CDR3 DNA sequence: TGTGCCACCAACATCCGGGGGGGGCTCTACGAGCAGTACTTC.

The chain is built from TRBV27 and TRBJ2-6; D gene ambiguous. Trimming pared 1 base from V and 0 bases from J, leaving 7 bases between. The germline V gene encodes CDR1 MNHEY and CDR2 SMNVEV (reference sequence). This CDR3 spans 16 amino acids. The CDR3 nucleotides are TGTGCCAGCAGTTTATTGCCATTCTCTGGGGCCAACGTCCTGACTTTC. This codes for CASSLLPFSGANVLTF.

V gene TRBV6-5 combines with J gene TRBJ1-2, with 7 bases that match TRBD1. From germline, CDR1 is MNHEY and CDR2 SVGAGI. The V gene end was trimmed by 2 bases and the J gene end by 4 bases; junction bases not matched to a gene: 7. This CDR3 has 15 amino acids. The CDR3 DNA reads TGTGCCAGCAGTTACCTCGACAGGGTATCCTATGGCTACACCTTC. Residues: CASSYLDRVSYGYTF.

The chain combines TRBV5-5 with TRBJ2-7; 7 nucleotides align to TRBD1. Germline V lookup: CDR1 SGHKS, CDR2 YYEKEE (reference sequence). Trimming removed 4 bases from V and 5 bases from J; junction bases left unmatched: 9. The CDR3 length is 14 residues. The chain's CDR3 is CASSQGTAKDEQYF. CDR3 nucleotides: TGTGCCAGCAGCCAGGGGACAGCCAAGGACGAGCAGTACTTC.

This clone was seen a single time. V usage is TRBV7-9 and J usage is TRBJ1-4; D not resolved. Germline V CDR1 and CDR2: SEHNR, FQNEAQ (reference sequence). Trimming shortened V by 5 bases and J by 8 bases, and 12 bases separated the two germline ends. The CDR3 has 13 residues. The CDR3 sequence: CASSPPQYEKLFF. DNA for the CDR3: TGTGCCAGCAGCCCCCCTCAGTACGAAAAACTGTTTTTT.

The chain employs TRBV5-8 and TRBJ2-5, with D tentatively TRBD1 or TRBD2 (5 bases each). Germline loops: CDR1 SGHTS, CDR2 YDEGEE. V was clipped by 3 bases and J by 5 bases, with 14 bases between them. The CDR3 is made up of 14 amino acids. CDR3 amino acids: CASSWGTTRETQYF. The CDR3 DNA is TGTGCCAGCAGCTGGGGGACGACCCGGGAGACCCAGTACTTC. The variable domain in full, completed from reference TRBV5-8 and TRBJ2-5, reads EAGVTQSPTHLIKTRGQQATLRCSPISGHTSVYWYQQALGLGLQFLLWYDEGEERNRGNFPPRFSGRQFPNYSSELNVNALELEDSALYLCASSWGTTRETQYFGPGTRLLVL.

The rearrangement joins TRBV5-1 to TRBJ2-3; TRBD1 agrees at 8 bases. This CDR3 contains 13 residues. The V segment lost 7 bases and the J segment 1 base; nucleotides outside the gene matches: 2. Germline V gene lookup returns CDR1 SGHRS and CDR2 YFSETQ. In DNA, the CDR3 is TGCGCCAGCTCACAGGGGGGCACAGATACGCAGTATTTT. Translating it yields CASSQGGTDTQYF.

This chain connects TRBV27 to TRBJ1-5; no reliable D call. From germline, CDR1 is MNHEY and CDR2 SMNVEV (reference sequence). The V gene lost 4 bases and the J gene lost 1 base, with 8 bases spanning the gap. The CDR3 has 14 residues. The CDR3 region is CASSSVGSNQPQHF. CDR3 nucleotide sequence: TGTGCCAGCAGTTCCGTAGGAAGCAATCAGCCCCAGCATTTT.

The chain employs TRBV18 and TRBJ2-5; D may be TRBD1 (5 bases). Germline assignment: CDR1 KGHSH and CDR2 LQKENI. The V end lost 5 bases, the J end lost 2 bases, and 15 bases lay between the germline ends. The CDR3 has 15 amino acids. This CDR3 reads CASSSRQLEQETQYF. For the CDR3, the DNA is TGTGCCAGCTCAAGCAGACAGCTAGAGCAAGAGACCCAGTACTTC.

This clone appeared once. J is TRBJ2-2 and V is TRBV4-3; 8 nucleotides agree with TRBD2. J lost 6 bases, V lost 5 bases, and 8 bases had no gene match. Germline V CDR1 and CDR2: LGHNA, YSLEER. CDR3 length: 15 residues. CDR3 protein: CASSTQLAAPGELFF. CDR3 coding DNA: TGCGCCAGCAGCACTCAACTAGCGGCCCCCGGGGAGCTGTTTTTT.

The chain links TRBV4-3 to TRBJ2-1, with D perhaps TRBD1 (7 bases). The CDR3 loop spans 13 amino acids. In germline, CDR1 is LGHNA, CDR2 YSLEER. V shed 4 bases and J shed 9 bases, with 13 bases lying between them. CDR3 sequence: CASSPDRDSEQFF. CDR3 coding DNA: TGCGCCAGCAGCCCAGACAGGGACTCTGAGCAGTTCTTC.

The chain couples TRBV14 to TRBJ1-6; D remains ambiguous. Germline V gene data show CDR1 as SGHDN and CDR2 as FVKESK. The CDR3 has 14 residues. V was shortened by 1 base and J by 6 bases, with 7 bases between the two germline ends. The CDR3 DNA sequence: TGTGCCAGCAGCCAAGTGTTTATTAATTCACCCCTCCACTTT. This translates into CASSQVFINSPLHF.

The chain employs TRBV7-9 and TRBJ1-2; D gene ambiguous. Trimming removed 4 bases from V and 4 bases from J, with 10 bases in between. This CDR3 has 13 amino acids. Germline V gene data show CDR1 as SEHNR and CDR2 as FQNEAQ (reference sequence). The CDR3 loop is CASSSTVFYGYTF. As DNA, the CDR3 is TGTGCCAGCAGCTCGACGGTGTTCTATGGCTACACCTTC.

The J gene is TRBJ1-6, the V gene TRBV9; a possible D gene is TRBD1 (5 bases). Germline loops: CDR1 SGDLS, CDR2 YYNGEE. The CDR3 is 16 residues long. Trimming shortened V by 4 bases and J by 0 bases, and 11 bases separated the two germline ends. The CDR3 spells CASSYGQDSYNSPLHF. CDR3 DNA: TGTGCCAGCAGCTATGGACAAGACTCCTATAATTCACCCCTCCACTTT.

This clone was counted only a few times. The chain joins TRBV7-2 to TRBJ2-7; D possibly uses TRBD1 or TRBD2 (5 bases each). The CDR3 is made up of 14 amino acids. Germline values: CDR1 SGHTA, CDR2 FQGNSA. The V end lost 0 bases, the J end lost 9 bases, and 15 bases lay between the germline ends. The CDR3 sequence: CASSLAPEGFGQYF. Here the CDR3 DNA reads TGTGCCAGCAGCTTAGCCCCTGAGGGGTTCGGGCAGTACTTC.

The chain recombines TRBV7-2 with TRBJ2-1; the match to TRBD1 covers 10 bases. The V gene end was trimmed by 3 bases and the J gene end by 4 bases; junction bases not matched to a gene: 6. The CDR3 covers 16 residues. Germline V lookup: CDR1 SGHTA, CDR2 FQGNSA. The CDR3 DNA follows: TGTGCCAGCAGCTTGCGCGGACAGGGGGTTTACAATGAGCAGTTCTTC. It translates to CASSLRGQGVYNEQFF.

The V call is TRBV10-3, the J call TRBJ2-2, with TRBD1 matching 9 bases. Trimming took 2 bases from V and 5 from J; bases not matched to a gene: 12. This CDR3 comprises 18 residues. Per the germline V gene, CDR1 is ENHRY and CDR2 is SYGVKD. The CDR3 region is CAISEITGGQGGTGELFF. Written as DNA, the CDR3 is TGTGCCATCAGTGAGATAACTGGGGGACAGGGAGGGACCGGGGAGCTGTTTTTT.

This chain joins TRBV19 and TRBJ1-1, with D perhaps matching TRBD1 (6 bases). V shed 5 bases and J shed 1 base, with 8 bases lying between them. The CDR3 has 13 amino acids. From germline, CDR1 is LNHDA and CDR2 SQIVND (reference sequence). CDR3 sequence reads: CASSLTGNTEAFF. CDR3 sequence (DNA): TGTGCCAGTAGTCTGACAGGGAACACTGAAGCTTTCTTT.

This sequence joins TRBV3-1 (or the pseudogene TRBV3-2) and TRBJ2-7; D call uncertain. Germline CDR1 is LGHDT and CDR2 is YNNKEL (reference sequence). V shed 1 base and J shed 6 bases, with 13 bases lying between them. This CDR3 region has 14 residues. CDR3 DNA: TGTGCCAGCAGCCAAGGTGGTGGGTCGGGCGAGCAGTACTTC. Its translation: CASSQGGGSGEQYF.